The 21 T cell receptor beta chains presented below share a single source sample, sequenced in a study of cytomegalovirus exposure and HLA in healthy donors. The PCR ran on 60 Vbeta and 13 Jbeta primers. Measured with immunoSEQ multiplex PCR; TCRdb has only the in-frame clones, and not every one. The sample consists of 90,000 to 150,000 clones, approximately 80% of them appearing once. The sequencing sample was made of PBMCs. These receptors were taken from a human donor in good health.

V usage is TRBV6-1 and J usage is TRBJ2-2, with TRBD2 matching 7 bases. V shed 11 bases, J shed 8 bases, and the junction held 14 bases outside the gene matches. Germline V CDR1 and CDR2: MNHNS, SASEGT. The CDR3 sequence is 14 residues long. The CDR3: CACQRDGTIGELFF. The DNA for the CDR3 is TGTGCCTGCCAGCGGGATGGAACAATTGGGGAGCTGTTTTTT.

CDR3 DNA sequence: TGTGCCAGCAGCAAGGTACGGAAGGTGGCAGTACGGCGGGAGCAGTACGTACCCCGGCGGGAGCAGTACTTC. This sequence encodes CASSKVRKVAVRREQYVPRREQYF. The chain recombines TRBV21-1 with TRBJ2-7; the table's D call, TRBD2, was not checked against the DNA. TRBV21-1 is classified as a pseudogene. This CDR3 is 24 amino acids long.

V and J are TRBV4-2 and TRBJ2-2; the D gene is possibly TRBD2 (6 bases). Germline V CDR1 and CDR2: LGHNA, YNFKEQ. The CDR3 is made up of 13 amino acids. The ends were cut back, 3 bases at V and 7 bases at J, with 9 bases in the middle. CDR3 nucleotides: TGTGCCAGCAGCCACCGGGAGATCGGGGAGCTGTTTTTT. Protein sequence: CASSHREIGELFF.

The sample holds a few counts of this clone. The V call is TRBV27, the J call TRBJ1-1; possible D gene TRBD1, 6 bases. Germline V lookup: CDR1 MNHEY, CDR2 SMNVEV (reference sequence). V shed 5 bases and J shed 5 bases, with 18 bases lying between them. CDR3 length equals 15 residues. In DNA form, the CDR3 reads TGTGCCAGCAGTCATCCTCAGGGGCAAGGGACTGAAGCTTTCTTT. This codes for CASSHPQGQGTEAFF.

The rearrangement uses TRBV7-8 and TRBJ2-3; 13 bases are a match to TRBD2. CDR3 size: 18 residues. The V gene end was trimmed by 5 bases and the J gene end by 0 bases; junction bases not matched to a gene: 8. Germline V gives CDR1 SGHVS, CDR2 FQNEAQ. The CDR3 loop is CASSPPRTSGGSTDTQYF. CDR3 sequence (DNA): TGTGCCAGCAGCCCCCCCCGGACTAGCGGGGGTAGCACAGATACGCAGTATTTT.

The chain employs TRBV28 and TRBJ2-5; 13 bases line up with TRBD2. With the DNA end fitting TRBJ2-7 better, the J assignment may be wrong. The CDR3 spans 16 residues. Germline loops: CDR1 MDHEN, CDR2 SYDVKM. The CDR3, as DNA: TGTGCCAGCAGTTTTAGGGGACTAGCGGGATACCACGAGCAGTACTTC. Amino acids: CASSFRGLAGYHEQYF.

As regards this clone: Other DNA sequences within the sample encode an identical CDR3. This chain joins TRBV29-1 and TRBJ2-1; 7 bases are a match to TRBD2. This CDR3 contains 16 residues. J gave up 5 bases and V 0 bases, and 10 bases lay outside the gene matches. Germline V gene sequence: CDR1 SQVTM, CDR2 ANQGSEA. The CDR3 protein is CSVEDRKLAGDNEQFF. The CDR3 DNA sequence: TGCAGCGTTGAAGATCGGAAACTGGCGGGAGACAATGAGCAGTTCTTC.

This chain joins TRBV18 and TRBJ2-1; TRBD2 matches 9 bases. Germline values: CDR1 KGHSH, CDR2 LQKENI. V shed 1 base and J 6 bases; nucleotides not matched to a gene: 10. The CDR3 contains 17 residues. The CDR3 reads CASSPRQAAGGGNEQFF. In nucleotides, the CDR3 is TGTGCCAGCTCACCACGCCAAGCGGCGGGAGGGGGCAATGAGCAGTTCTTC.

This chain joins TRBV7-9 and TRBJ1-2, with D perhaps matching TRBD1 (5 bases). The length of the CDR3 is 17 residues. Germline V gene data show CDR1 as SEHNR and CDR2 as FQNEAQ (reference sequence). V lost 8 bases and J lost 8, with 30 bases in between. CDR3 DNA: TGTGCCAGCCGCAATGATCCGGGACTCCTCCCTTTTAGAGGCTACACCTTC. It encodes CASRNDPGLLPFRGYTF.

The chain has TRBV19 and TRBJ2-1; 7 positions agree with TRBD2. CDR3 length: 15 amino acids. Germline V gene lookup returns CDR1 LNHDA and CDR2 SQIVND (reference sequence). J lost 8 bases, V lost 5 bases, and 12 bases had no gene match. CDR3 DNA sequence: TGTGCCAGTAGTGTTCTAGCGGAACCGTACGATGAGCAGTTCTTC. This codes for CASSVLAEPYDEQFF.

This clone has more than one count but fewer than ten. The V gene is TRBV6-6, the J gene TRBJ2-7; a weak D match, TRBD2 (6 bases). CDR3 length equals 15 residues. Germline V gene sequence: CDR1 MNHNY, CDR2 SVGAGI (reference sequence). The V and J ends lost 3 bases and 6 bases respectively, with 18 bases between them. The CDR3 nucleotides read TGTGCCAGCAGTTATCCGGGGGTGTCGTCGGGCGAGCAGTACTTC. Its protein is CASSYPGVSSGEQYF.

The genes are TRBV9 and TRBJ1-5, with 7 bases fitting TRBD1. Germline trimming cut 1 base from V and 7 bases from J; bases unmatched to any gene: 2. Germline V gene sequence: CDR1 SGDLS, CDR2 YYNGEE. This CDR3 is 13 amino acids long. The CDR3 here is CASSVSGGQPQHF. CDR3 nucleotide sequence: TGTGCCAGCAGCGTATCAGGGGGGCAGCCCCAGCATTTT.

V gene TRBV9 combines with J gene TRBJ1-2, with 7 positions matching TRBD1. Trimming removed 0 bases from V and 12 bases from J; junction bases left unmatched: 11. This CDR3 is built from 14 residues. Per germline, CDR1 SGDLS and CDR2 YYNGEE. CDR3 DNA sequence: TGTGCCAGCAGCGTAGGTCCCGAAACAGGGGTTCACACCTTC. Residues: CASSVGPETGVHTF.

This chain joins TRBV7-9 and TRBJ2-7, with D tentatively TRBD1 (6 bases). The germline gives CDR1 SEHNR, CDR2 FQNEAQ (reference sequence). This CDR3 contains 18 residues. The V end was cut by 4 bases, the J end by 0 bases, with 22 bases between. In nucleotides, the CDR3 is TGTGCCAGCAGCTCCATCCCTCGAAACAGGGAGAGCTCCTACGAGCAGTACTTC. Its protein is CASSSIPRNRESSYEQYF.

The genes are TRBV6-5 and TRBJ1-5; a weak D match, TRBD1 (6 bases). Germline lookup yields CDR1 MNHEY and CDR2 SVGAGI. Trimming removed 2 bases at V and 3 bases at J, with 14 bases between. This CDR3 spans 16 amino acids. The CDR3 loop is CASSYKGESHNQPQHF. As DNA, the CDR3 is TGTGCCAGCAGTTACAAGGGGGAATCGCACAATCAGCCCCAGCATTTT.

This clone was detected once. The V call is TRBV5-1, the J call TRBJ1-6; 7 nucleotides agree with TRBD1. This CDR3 comprises 14 residues. J lost 7 bases, V lost 4 bases, and 5 bases had no gene match. Germline lookup yields CDR1 SGHRS and CDR2 YFSETQ. CDR3 DNA sequence: TGCGCCAGCAGCCTGGACAGGTTGAATTCACCCCTCCACTTT. Its protein is CASSLDRLNSPLHF.

This chain connects TRBV6-1 to TRBJ2-7, with TRBD1 identical over 7 bases. Germline V gives CDR1 MNHNS, CDR2 SASEGT. The CDR3 totals 14 residues. V dropped 2 bases and J dropped 3; count of bases not matched to a gene: 4. This CDR3 reads CASSERDSLYEQYF. CDR3 DNA sequence: TGTGCCAGCAGTGAAAGGGACAGCCTCTACGAGCAGTACTTC.

This sequence joins TRBV11-1 and TRBJ2-1; 8 nucleotides line up with TRBD1. The CDR3 is 12 residues long. J lost 10 bases, V lost 3 bases, and 2 bases had no gene match. The germline V gene has CDR1 SGHAT and CDR2 FQDESV (reference sequence). CDR3 nucleotides: TGTGCCAGCAGCTTCAGGGACAGGGAGCAGTTCTTC. Residues: CASSFRDREQFF.

The chain employs TRBV9 and TRBJ2-3; 7 positions match TRBD1. The germline CDR1 and CDR2 sequences are SGDLS and YYNGEE. The CDR3 has 15 residues. J lost 0 bases, V lost 4 bases, and 5 bases had no gene match. The CDR3 region has the DNA TGTGCCAGCAGCCCCCGGACAGGTAGCACAGATACGCAGTATTTT. Amino acids: CASSPRTGSTDTQYF.

CDR3 in amino acids: CASSPVGVFGETQYF. The CDR3 region has the DNA TGCGCCAGCAGTCCGGTCGGGGTCTTTGGAGAGACCCAGTACTTC. The gene calls are TRBV5-1 and TRBJ2-5; D may be TRBD2 (5 bases). This CDR3 has 15 amino acids. The germline gives CDR1 SGHRS, CDR2 YFSETQ. The V and J ends lost 5 bases and 4 bases respectively, with 18 bases between them.

This chain uses TRBV11-3 with TRBJ2-2; TRBD2 matches at 13 bases. The ends lost 5 bases at V and 0 bases at J; junction bases unmatched: 3. The CDR3 runs 17 residues. Germline V gene data show CDR1 as SGHNT and CDR2 as YENEEA. Written as DNA, the CDR3 is TGTGCCAGCAGCCCGGGACTAGCGGGACCGAACACCGGGGAGCTGTTTTTT. This translates into CASSPGLAGPNTGELFF. Combining the CDR3 with reference TRBV11-3 and TRBJ2-2 gives the whole variable domain EAGVVQSPRYKIIEKKQPVAFWCNPISGHNTLYWYLQNLGQGPELLIRYENEEAVDDSQLPKDRFSAERLKGVDSTLKIQPAELGDSAVYLCASSPGLAGPNTGELFFGEGSRLTVL.